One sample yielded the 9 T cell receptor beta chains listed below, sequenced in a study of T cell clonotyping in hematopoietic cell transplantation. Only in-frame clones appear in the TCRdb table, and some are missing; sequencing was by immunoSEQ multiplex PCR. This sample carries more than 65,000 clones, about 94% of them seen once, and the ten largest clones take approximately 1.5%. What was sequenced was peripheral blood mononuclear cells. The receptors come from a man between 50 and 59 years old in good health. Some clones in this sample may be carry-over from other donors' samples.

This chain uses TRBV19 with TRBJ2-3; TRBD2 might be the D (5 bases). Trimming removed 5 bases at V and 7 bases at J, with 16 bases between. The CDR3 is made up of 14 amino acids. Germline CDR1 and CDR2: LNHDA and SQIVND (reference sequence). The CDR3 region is CASSADRLGNTQYF. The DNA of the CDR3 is TGTGCCAGTAGTGCGGACCGTCTCGGGAATACGCAGTATTTT.

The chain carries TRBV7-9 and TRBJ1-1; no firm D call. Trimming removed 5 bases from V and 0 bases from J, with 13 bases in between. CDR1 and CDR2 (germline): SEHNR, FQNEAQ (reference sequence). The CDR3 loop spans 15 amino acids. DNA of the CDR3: TGTGCCAGCAGCCCGGTACTGAGCATGAACACTGAAGCTTTCTTT. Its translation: CASSPVLSMNTEAFF.

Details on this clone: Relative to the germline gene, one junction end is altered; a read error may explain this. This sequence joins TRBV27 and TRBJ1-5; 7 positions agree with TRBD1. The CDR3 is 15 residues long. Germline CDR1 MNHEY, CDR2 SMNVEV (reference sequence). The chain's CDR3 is CASSPLDRSSQPQHF. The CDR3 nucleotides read TGTGCCAGCAGTCCGTTGGACAGGAGCAGTCAGCCCCAGCATTTT.

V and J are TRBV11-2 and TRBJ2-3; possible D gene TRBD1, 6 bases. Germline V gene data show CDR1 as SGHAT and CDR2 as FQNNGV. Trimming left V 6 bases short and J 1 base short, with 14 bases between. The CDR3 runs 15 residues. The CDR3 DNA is TGTGCCAGCAGAGCCAGGGGTCTTCGCACAGATACGCAGTATTTT. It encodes CASRARGLRTDTQYF.

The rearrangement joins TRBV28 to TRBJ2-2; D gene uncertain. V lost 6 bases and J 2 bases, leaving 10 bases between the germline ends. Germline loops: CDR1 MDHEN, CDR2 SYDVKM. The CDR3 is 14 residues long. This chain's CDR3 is CASRSQANTGELFF. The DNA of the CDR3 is TGTGCCAGCAGGAGTCAGGCCAACACCGGGGAGCTGTTTTTT.

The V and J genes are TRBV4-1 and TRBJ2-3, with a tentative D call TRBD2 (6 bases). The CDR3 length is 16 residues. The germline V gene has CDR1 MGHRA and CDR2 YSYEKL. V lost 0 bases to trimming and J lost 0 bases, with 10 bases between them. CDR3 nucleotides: TGCGCCAGCAGCCAAGAGGGGCGGGGAAGCACAGATACGCAGTATTTT. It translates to CASSQEGRGSTDTQYF.

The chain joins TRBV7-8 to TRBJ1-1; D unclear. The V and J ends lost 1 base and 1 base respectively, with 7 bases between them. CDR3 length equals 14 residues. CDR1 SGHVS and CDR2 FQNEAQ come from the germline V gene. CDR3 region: CASSLDLWNTEAFF. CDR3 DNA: TGTGCCAGCAGCTTAGATCTGTGGAACACTGAAGCTTTCTTT.

Here the CDR3 reads CASSLSQGAQPQHF. CDR3 sequence (DNA): TGTGCCAGCAGCTTATCTCAGGGGGCACAGCCCCAGCATTTT. The rearrangement uses TRBV7-8 and TRBJ1-5; TRBD1 agrees at 8 bases. The CDR3 sequence is 14 residues long. J gave up 7 bases and V 2 bases, and 4 bases lay outside the gene matches. CDR1 and CDR2 (germline): SGHVS, FQNEAQ.

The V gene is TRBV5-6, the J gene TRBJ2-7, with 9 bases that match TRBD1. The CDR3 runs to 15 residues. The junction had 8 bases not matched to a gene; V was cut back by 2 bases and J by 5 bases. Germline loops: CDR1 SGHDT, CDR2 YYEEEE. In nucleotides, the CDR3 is TGTGCCAGCAGCTTTCCGGGACAGGGTATGAACGAGCAGTACTTC. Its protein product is CASSFPGQGMNEQYF. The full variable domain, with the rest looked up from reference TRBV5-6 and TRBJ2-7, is DAGVTQSPTHLIKTRGQQVTLRCSPKSGHDTVSWYQQALGQGPQFIFQYYEEEERQRGNFPDRFSGHQFPNYSSELNVNALLLGDSALYLCASSFPGQGMNEQYFGPGTRLTVT.